The TCR beta chain described here comes from a study of cytomegalovirus exposure and HLA in healthy donors. Study-wide background: Drawn from HLA-typed donors, 83 million or so unique TCRs were held in an early data release.

Details on this clone: Its specificity is not known.

The study ran its PCR with 60 Vbeta and 13 Jbeta primers. Sequencing used immunoSEQ multiplex PCR; TCRdb keeps in-frame clones, though not all of them. The sample has 200,000 to 250,000 clones, 70% to 85% seen once; the top ten hold 0.55% to 0.7%. Study observations and caveats: Being productive about 90% or about 30% of the time was typical of most TCR beta V segments in an earlier analysis.

The CDR3 has 15 amino acids. Per the germline V gene, CDR1 is SEHNR and CDR2 is FQNEAQ (reference sequence). J lost 8 bases, V lost 1 base, and 5 bases had no gene match. Material for sequencing was PBMCs. The chain has TRBV7-9 and TRBJ2-1; 10 nucleotides align to TRBD2. This TCR was sampled from a woman aged 35 to 49 in good health and CMV-seronegative. The CDR3 bases are TGTGCCAGCAGCTTAGGGTCACTAGCGGGGCATGAGCAGTTCTTC. It translates to CASSLGSLAGHEQFF.